The clone carrying this TCR beta chain has a handful of counts. Its antigen is as yet unknown. The entry originates in a study of T cells after yellow fever vaccination. Study details: Researchers used SMART-Seq v4 Ultra Low Input to prepare fractions that had low cell numbers.

TCRdb redid the calling of the 5' RACE reads with MiXCR, one entry per CDR3 protein. This table has some 600,000 distinct CDR3 sequences, over 9% appearing once. Overall study findings and caveats: Researchers report a weaker secondary response that nonetheless peaked faster, day 5 versus 15.

The CDR3 extends over 15 amino acids. Germline values: CDR1 MNHEY, CDR2 SMNVEV (reference sequence). Trimming left V 5 bases short and J 5 bases short, with 18 bases between. The sequencing here drew on PBMCs, taken on the day of the yellow fever booster vaccination. The chain uses TRBV27 and TRBJ1-1, with D perhaps TRBD1 (5 bases). This receptor was obtained from a man aged 25-45 years who received the YFV17D yellow fever vaccine. The CDR3 DNA follows: TGTGCCAGCAGTGGCGGGGGATTTGGGATAACTGAAGCTTTCTTT. Its protein product is CASSGGGFGITEAFF.